Presented here are 21 T cell receptor beta chains from one specimen sequenced in a study of T-cell memory formation after mild COVID-19. TCRdb reprocessed the 5' RACE reads with MiXCR, giving one entry per CDR3 protein. The sample contains around 300,000 distinct CDR3 sequences, about 20% of which appear only once. Material: PBMCs or a T cell subset sorted from them (not recorded which). These receptors all come from a young man who had mild COVID-19 (a few samples of this study predate the infection). Cell type and time point are not known.

This clonotype was observed a few times. V gene TRBV9 combines with J gene TRBJ1-2; perhaps TRBD1 as D (5 bases). The CDR3 has 16 residues. V lost 4 bases and J 0 bases, leaving 16 bases between the germline ends. Looked up from germline, CDR1 is SGDLS and CDR2 is YYNGEE. As DNA, the CDR3 is TGTGCCAGCAGCAAAGGGGCACAAGATGCTAACTATGGCTACACCTTC. Protein sequence: CASSKGAQDANYGYTF.

This clonotype was observed a handful of times. The chain has TRBV20-1 and TRBJ1-1; D remains ambiguous. Germline values: CDR1 DFQATT, CDR2 SNEGSKA (reference sequence). The V end was cut by 3 bases, the J end by 5 bases, with 13 bases between. This CDR3 contains 13 residues. This CDR3 is CSASPETRTEAFF. CDR3 nucleotides: TGCAGTGCTAGCCCGGAGACCAGGACTGAAGCTTTCTTT.

The J gene is TRBJ2-3, the V gene TRBV7-3; 9 bases map to TRBD2. The germline CDR1 and CDR2 sequences are SGHTA and FQGTGA. The CDR3 is 16 amino acids. With 4 bases clipped from V and 6 bases from J, the junction kept 11 bases outside the gene matches. The CDR3 sequence: CASSYIPTSGVDTQYF. CDR3 sequence (DNA): TGTGCCAGCAGCTACATCCCGACTAGCGGCGTTGATACGCAGTATTTT.

The chain is built from TRBV3-1 and TRBJ1-1, with 10 positions matching TRBD1. CDR3 length: 16 residues. The ends lost 3 bases at V and 4 bases at J; junction bases unmatched: 8. Germline V gene lookup returns CDR1 LGHDT and CDR2 YNNKEL (reference sequence). Written as DNA, the CDR3 is TGTGCCAGCAGCCAGGGTAGACAGGGGGCGGGCACTGAAGCTTTCTTT. As protein: CASSQGRQGAGTEAFF.

This clonotype was seen more than once but under ten times. The J gene is TRBJ1-1, the V gene TRBV7-6, with D perhaps matching TRBD1 (5 bases). Trimming stripped 5 bases from V and 5 bases from J, with 21 bases between. Per the germline V gene, CDR1 is SGHVS and CDR2 is FNYEAQ. The CDR3 is 16 residues long. The CDR3 sequence: CASSPRGPGGWTEAFF. The CDR3 bases are TGTGCCAGCAGCCCCCGAGGACCGGGGGGGTGGACTGAAGCTTTCTTT.

There are a few counts of this clonotype. The chain uses TRBV27 and TRBJ1-1; the D is unclear. Germline V gives CDR1 MNHEY, CDR2 SMNVEV (reference sequence). There are 14 residues in the CDR3. Trimming left V 8 bases short and J 6 bases short, with 19 bases between. The CDR3 here is CASRMSGVISEAFF. The DNA of the CDR3 is TGTGCCAGCCGAATGAGCGGAGTTATCTCTGAAGCTTTCTTT.

This clonotype was detected only a few times. V gene TRBV20-1 combines with J gene TRBJ2-7; weak D call: TRBD1 (5 bases). From germline, CDR1 is DFQATT and CDR2 SNEGSKA (reference sequence). Trimming took 5 bases from V and 2 from J, leaving 10 bases between them. CDR3 length: 12 residues. Here the CDR3 DNA reads TGCAGTGCTCCGGACAATACCTACGAGCAGTACTTC. Amino acid sequence: CSAPDNTYEQYF.

This clonotype turned up a few times. The rearrangement joins TRBV12-3 or TRBV12-4 to TRBJ1-6; maybe TRBD1 (6 bases). The ends were cut back, 7 bases at V and 9 bases at J, with 19 bases in the middle. This CDR3 spans 15 amino acids. In DNA form, the CDR3 reads TGTGCCAGCACCTTACGACAGGCTGGAGCTTCACCCCTCCACTTT. Translation gives CASTLRQAGASPLHF.

The chain links TRBV2 to TRBJ2-1; the D gene is possibly TRBD2 (6 bases). The length of the CDR3 is 13 residues. Germline V CDR1 and CDR2: SNHLY, FYNNEI. The V and J ends lost 6 bases and 4 bases respectively, with 10 bases between them. CDR3 region: CASSGAGYNEQFF. For the CDR3, the DNA is TGTGCCAGCAGCGGGGCGGGGTACAATGAGCAGTTCTTC. Based on the CDR3 plus reference TRBV2 and TRBJ2-1, the full variable domain is EPEVTQTPSHQVTQMGQEVILRCVPISNHLYFYWYRQILGQKVEFLVSFYNNEISEKSEIFDDQFSVERPDGSNFTLKIRSTKLEDSAMYFCASSGAGYNEQFFGPGTRLTVL.

This clonotype has a handful of counts. J is TRBJ2-1 and V is TRBV29-1; D unresolved. The V end was cut by 7 bases, the J end by 9 bases, with 10 bases between. The CDR3 has 10 amino acids. Germline V gene sequence: CDR1 SQVTM, CDR2 ANQGSEA. DNA of the CDR3: TGCAGCGCTGGAAATAGTGAGCAGTTCTTC. Its translation: CSAGNSEQFF.

V is TRBV5-4 and J is TRBJ1-1; D gene ambiguous. This CDR3 is 12 amino acids long. V gave up 4 bases and J gave up 5 bases, with 9 bases separating them. Germline CDR1 is SGHNT and CDR2 is YYREEE (reference sequence). The CDR3, as DNA: TGTGCCAGCAGCGCCGTGTCGACTGAAGCTTTCTTT. This codes for CASSAVSTEAFF.

The sample holds many counts of this clonotype. This chain links TRBV4-1 with TRBJ2-1, with D possibly matching TRBD2 (5 bases). This CDR3 is built from 14 residues. Germline lookup yields CDR1 MGHRA and CDR2 YSYEKL. The V gene lost 4 bases and the J gene lost 7 bases, with 14 bases spanning the gap. The CDR3 bases are TGCGCCAGCAGCCCGGAGAGGGCGGTAAATGAGCAGTTCTTC. Encoded protein: CASSPERAVNEQFF.

In this sample, this clonotype turned up a few times. The chain links TRBV5-1 to TRBJ2-5, with 8 bases matching TRBD2. This CDR3 is 16 amino acids long. V lost 0 bases to trimming and J lost 10 bases; unmatched junction nucleotides: 14. Germline lookup yields CDR1 SGHRS and CDR2 YFSETQ. The CDR3 loop is CASSLAGRGGPPDQYF. CDR3 nucleotides: TGCGCCAGCAGCTTGGCGGGGCGCGGGGGGCCTCCGGACCAGTACTTC. Full variable domain (rest looked up from reference TRBV5-1 and TRBJ2-5): KAGVTQTPRYLIKTRGQQVTLSCSPISGHRSVSWYQQTPGQGLQFLFEYFSETQRNKGNFPGRFSGRQFSNSRSEMNVSTLELGDSALYLCASSLAGRGGPPDQYFGPGTRLLVL.

The J gene is TRBJ2-5, the V gene TRBV5-1; tentative D call: TRBD1 (6 bases). The CDR3 loop spans 12 amino acids. Germline-derived CDR1 and CDR2 are SGHRS and YFSETQ. The V gene lost 7 bases and the J gene lost 5 bases, with 12 bases spanning the gap. The CDR3 nucleotides read TGCGCCAGCGGCACAGGGCTGGAGACCCAGTACTTC. Encoded protein: CASGTGLETQYF.

The table lists this clonotype with a few counts. The chain is built from TRBV5-1 and TRBJ2-1; TRBD1 matches 8 bases. The junction had 6 bases not matched to a gene; V was cut back by 3 bases and J by 4 bases. Germline loops: CDR1 SGHRS, CDR2 YFSETQ. The CDR3 sequence is 15 residues long. The CDR3 region has the DNA TGCGCCAGCAGCTCCGGGACAGGACTTTACAATGAGCAGTTCTTC. Its protein is CASSSGTGLYNEQFF.

CDR3 residues: CASSHWVAGARTDTQYF. The CDR3 DNA follows: TGTGCCAGCAGTCACTGGGTGGCGGGGGCGCGCACAGATACGCAGTATTTT. The chain has TRBV11-2 and TRBJ2-3; D is perhaps TRBD2 (7 bases). Deletions cut 6 bases from V and 1 base from J, with 20 bases between. This CDR3 contains 17 residues. Germline CDR1 and CDR2: SGHAT and FQNNGV. The full variable domain, with the rest looked up from reference TRBV11-2 and TRBJ2-3, is EAGVAQSPRYKIIEKRQSVAFWCNPISGHATLYWYQQILGQGPKLLIQFQNNGVVDDSQLPKDRFSAERLKGVDSTLKIQPAKLEDSAVYLCASSHWVAGARTDTQYFGPGTRLTVL.

This clonotype was observed a few times. V usage is TRBV7-2 and J usage is TRBJ1-1, with D possibly matching TRBD1 (6 bases). The CDR3 consists of 13 residues. Trimming cost V 5 bases and J 6 bases, with 13 bases left between them. The V gene's germline CDR1 is SGHTA and CDR2 FQGNSA. CDR3 residues: CASSPPGEAEAFF. The CDR3, as DNA: TGTGCCAGCAGCCCTCCAGGGGAGGCTGAAGCTTTCTTT.

The V and J genes are TRBV29-1 and TRBJ2-3; 7 bases are a match to TRBD2. Germline loops: CDR1 SQVTM, CDR2 ANQGSEA. V trimming: 4 bases; J trimming: 2 bases; junction bases outside the gene matches: 3. The CDR3 is made up of 13 amino acids. This chain's CDR3 is CSVAREVTDTQYF. In nucleotides, the CDR3 is TGCAGCGTTGCTCGGGAGGTCACAGATACGCAGTATTTT.

This clonotype was recorded a few times. V and J are TRBV28 and TRBJ2-2; 11 bases are a match to TRBD2. The germline CDR1 and CDR2 sequences are MDHEN and SYDVKM. V shed 4 bases, J shed 6 bases, and the junction held 7 bases outside the gene matches. The CDR3 totals 16 residues. The CDR3 protein is CASSSDRLAGPGELFF. The CDR3 coding sequence is TGTGCCAGCAGTTCAGATCGACTAGCGGGGCCCGGGGAGCTGTTTTTT. Full variable domain (outside the CDR3, taken from reference TRBV28 and TRBJ2-2): DVKVTQSSRYLVKRTGEKVFLECVQDMDHENMFWYRQDPGLGLRLIYFSYDVKMKEKGDIPEGYSVSREKKERFSLILESASTNQTSMYLCASSSDRLAGPGELFFGEGSRLTVL.

The gene calls are TRBV6-5 and TRBJ2-7; D not resolved. The CDR3 sequence is 13 residues long. Trimming shortened V by 6 bases and J by 2 bases, and 11 bases separated the two germline ends. Looked up from germline, CDR1 is MNHEY and CDR2 is SVGAGI. CDR3 in DNA: TGTGCCAGCAGCAAATCGGGTGCCTACGAGCAGTACGTC. This gives the protein CASSKSGAYEQYV.

Ten or more counts support this clonotype. V gene TRBV5-1 combines with J gene TRBJ2-7; D is tentatively TRBD1 or TRBD2 (5 bases each). This CDR3 region has 15 residues. Germline V gene lookup returns CDR1 SGHRS and CDR2 YFSETQ. V was clipped by 3 bases and J by 7 bases, with 20 bases between them. The CDR3 sequence is CASSSEGATTGEQYF. In DNA form, the CDR3 reads TGCGCCAGCAGCTCCGAAGGGGCCACTACGGGGGAGCAGTACTTC.